The rows below give T cell receptor beta chains drawn from one sample of a study of T cell changes during pregnancy in multiple sclerosis. The table came from immunoSEQ multiplex PCR; TCRdb's copy has only in-frame clones and leaves some out. The sample shows fewer than 40,000 clones, 90% of them seen only once. Material: CD4+ T cells from peripheral blood mononuclear cells, obtained in the second trimester of pregnancy. The receptors originated from a female donor in good health, enrolled as a control in a pregnancy study. The CDR3 runs from the conserved cysteine through the conserved F or W. The D gene is left open where the match is weak. The listing skips clone size in some rows; elsewhere it reads once, few, many or a size class.

v_call,d_call,j_call,clone_size,cdr3_aa,cdr3_nt
TRBV6-5,-,TRBJ1-2,once,CATSNLGAKGYTF,TGTGCCACTTCCAATTTGGGGGCGAAGGGCTACACCTTC
TRBV27,TRBD1,TRBJ1-5,-,CASSPRQGGGSWNQPQHF,TGTGCCAGCAGCCCCCGACAGGGAGGAGGGTCGTGGAATCAGCCCCAGCATTTT
TRBV11-2,-,TRBJ2-5,-,CASSRRAGGGETQYF,TGTGCCAGCAGCCGCCGGGCGGGCGGCGGAGAGACCCAGTACTTC
TRBV5-6,TRBD1,TRBJ1-1,-,CASTIRGRLEAFF,TGTGCCAGCACCATTAGGGGGCGCTTGGAAGCTTTCTTT
TRBV7-2,-,TRBJ1-1,-,CASSFMNTEAFF,TGTGCCAGCAGCTTCATGAACACTGAAGCTTTCTTT
TRBV6-5,TRBD2,TRBJ2-1,-,CASRSGGVGEQFF,TGTGCCAGCAGAAGCGGGGGGGTCGGTGAGCAGTTCTTC
TRBV19,TRBD1,TRBJ1-2,-,CASKRDRGRGGYTF,TGTGCCAGTAAACGGGACAGGGGGCGCGGGGGCTACACCTTC
TRBV19,TRBD1,TRBJ2-1,-,CASSVTGTTYNGQFF,TGTGCCAGTAGTGTGACAGGGACAACCTACAATGGGCAGTTCTTC
TRBV5-1,-,TRBJ1-1,-,CASSLTGTEAFF,TGCGCCAGCAGCTTGACAGGGACTGAAGCTTTCTTT
TRBV11-3,-,TRBJ1-2,few,CASSPGEYYGYTF,TGTGCCAGCAGCCCCGGGGAGTACTATGGCTACACCTTC
TRBV2,TRBD1,TRBJ1-5,-,CASSVPGQGARNQPQHF,TGTGCCAGCAGTGTACCCGGACAGGGTGCCCGCAATCAGCCCCAGCATTTT
TRBV6-5,-,TRBJ1-1,-,CASSYSFWRGNTEAFF,TGTGCCAGCAGTTACTCATTCTGGAGGGGGAACACTGAAGCTTTCTTT
TRBV30,-,TRBJ1-3,once,CAWSVPRRGGSGNTIYF,TGTGCCTGGAGTGTACCGAGGAGGGGAGGCTCTGGAAACACCATATATTTT
TRBV4-3,-,TRBJ2-7,-,CASSQRTGTEAGEQYF,TGCGCCAGCAGCCAGAGAACCGGGACAGAGGCGGGAGAGCAGTACTTC
TRBV7-8,-,TRBJ1-5,-,CASSPGYRGPRVIQHF,TGTGCCAGCAGCCCGGGTTATAGGGGTCCTCGGGTGATCCAGCATTTT
TRBV20-1,TRBD1,TRBJ2-7,-,CSYWDSYEQYF,TGCAGCTACTGGGACAGTTACGAGCAGTACTTC
TRBV19,TRBD1,TRBJ2-7,-,CASSPSGQSYEQYF,TGTGCCAGTAGTCCCTCGGGACAGTCCTACGAGCAGTACTTC
TRBV10-3,-,TRBJ1-2,-,CAITGNTNYGYTF,TGTGCCATCACCGGGAATACTAACTATGGCTACACCTTC
TRBV5-1,TRBD2,TRBJ2-2,once,CASSSGLAQGELFF,TGCGCCAGCAGCTCCGGACTAGCGCAAGGGGAGCTGTTTTTT
TRBV29-1,TRBD2,TRBJ2-1,-,CSGDSGRRDEQFF,TGCAGCGGCGATAGCGGGAGGCGCGATGAGCAGTTCTTC
TRBV27,TRBD1,TRBJ1-2,-,CASSLAGTGDRSGYTF,TGTGCCAGCAGTTTAGCCGGGACAGGCGACAGGAGCGGCTACACCTTC
TRBV18,-,TRBJ1-1,-,CASSPPAPTTANTEAFF,TGTGCCAGCTCACCACCGGCACCGACGACAGCGAACACTGAAGCTTTCTTT
TRBV5-8,-,TRBJ1-1,-,CASSRVAGATEAFF,TGTGCCAGCAGCCGCGTGGCAGGGGCGACTGAAGCTTTCTTT
TRBV15,TRBD1,TRBJ1-2,-,CATSRYAGGDGYTF,TGTGCCACCAGCAGATACGCAGGGGGCGACGGCTACACCTTC
TRBV6-5,TRBD1,TRBJ1-2,-,CASSYLDRNYGYTF,TGTGCCAGCAGTTACCTGGACAGGAACTATGGCTACACCTTC
TRBV20-1,TRBD1,TRBJ1-4,-,CSATGGEKLFF,TGCAGTGCCACAGGGGGGGAAAAACTGTTTTTT
TRBV19,-,TRBJ2-5,few,CASSGPGHQETQYF,TGTGCCAGTAGTGGTCCGGGACATCAAGAGACCCAGTACTTC
TRBV27,TRBD2,TRBJ2-7,-,CASRGLAGGIGRYF,TGTGCCAGCAGAGGACTAGCGGGAGGCATTGGGCGGTACTTC
TRBV29-1,TRBD1,TRBJ1-1,-,CSVTTQGPYLF,TGCAGCGTGACTACACAGGGGCCATATTTATTT
TRBV9,-,TRBJ1-4,-,CASSVAPVRDEKLFF,TGTGCCAGCAGCGTAGCGCCCGTACGAGATGAAAAACTGTTTTTT
TRBV7-9,-,TRBJ2-5,-,CASSLLETQYF,TGTGCCAGCAGCTTACTGGAGACCCAGTACTTC
TRBV2,TRBD2,TRBJ2-2,-,CASSYAVIAGNTGELFF,TGTGCCAGCAGTTACGCTGTGATAGCGGGGAACACCGGGGAGCTGTTTTTT
TRBV2,-,TRBJ2-7,-,CASKLGSSYEQYF,TGTGCCAGCAAATTGGGCAGTTCCTACGAGCAGTACTTC
TRBV6-5,TRBD2,TRBJ2-2,-,CASSYSGTRGTGELFF,TGTGCCAGCAGTTACTCCGGGACTAGGGGCACCGGGGAGCTGTTTTTT
TRBV5-5,TRBD2,TRBJ2-1,-,CASSLVALRGDEQFF,TGTGCCAGCAGCTTGGTGGCGCTCCGGGGGGATGAGCAGTTCTTC
TRBV19,-,TRBJ2-5,-,CASSIRRGPEETQYF,TGTGCCAGTAGTATTCGGCGGGGTCCTGAAGAGACCCAGTACTTC
TRBV6-6,TRBD2,TRBJ2-5,-,CASSPGTSGAQETQYF,TGTGCCAGCAGTCCCGGGACTAGCGGGGCTCAAGAGACCCAGTACTTC
TRBV4-3,-,TRBJ1-4,-,CASSQEARQGGEKLFF,TGCGCCAGCAGCCAAGAGGCGCGGCAGGGTGGTGAAAAACTGTTTTTT
TRBV5-6,TRBD2,TRBJ2-3,-,CASSGEGLAGSLRTDTQYF,TGTGCCAGCAGCGGGGAGGGACTAGCGGGATCTTTACGGACAGATACGCAGTATTTT
TRBV7-8,-,TRBJ2-2,-,CASTLSTTGELFF,TGTGCCAGCACCCTCTCTACCACCGGGGAGCTGTTTTTT
TRBV5-5,TRBD1,TRBJ2-7,-,CASSLGNRGAYEQYF,TGTGCCAGCAGCTTGGGGAACAGGGGGGCCTACGAGCAGTACTTC
TRBV5-1,-,TRBJ2-5,once,CASSLVSGQETQYF,TGCGCCAGCAGCTTGGTAAGCGGCCAAGAGACCCAGTACTTC
TRBV16,TRBD1,TRBJ1-2,-,CASSSNRGLNGYTF,TGTGCCAGCAGCTCTAACAGGGGACTTAATGGCTACACCTTC
TRBV2,TRBD2,TRBJ2-3,-,CASSPSGRALTDTQYF,TGTGCCAGCAGTCCTAGCGGGAGGGCCTTAACAGATACGCAGTATTTT
TRBV11-3,TRBD2,TRBJ2-1,-,CASSLAFGGRRYEQFF,TGTGCCAGCAGCTTAGCATTCGGCGGGAGGAGGTATGAGCAGTTCTTC
TRBV13,-,TRBJ2-1,-,CASSLWTTRTNNEQFF,TGTGCCAGCAGCCTCTGGACAACGAGGACCAACAATGAGCAGTTCTTC